The 19 T cell receptor beta chains in this list originate from one sample, sequenced in a study of blood T cells in healthy people across ages. PCR was performed a second time for about 7 to 12 cycles using a sample-barcoded 5' primer and a J-beta primer mix. TCRdb redid the calling of the 5' RACE reads with MiXCR, one entry per CDR3 protein. The sample has about 780,000 distinct CDR3 sequences; about 46% are singletons. Sequenced input: blood. Every receptor here comes from a man at least 80 years old in good health.

This clonotype was counted between two and nine times. The chain joins TRBV20-1 to TRBJ1-6; 7 bases line up with TRBD1. This CDR3 region has 14 residues. Trimming at V came to 5 bases and at J to 11 bases, leaving 12 bases not matched to a gene. Looked up from germline, CDR1 is DFQATT and CDR2 is SNEGSKA (reference sequence). The CDR3 sequence: CSARRDSKVAPLHF. CDR3 DNA: TGCAGTGCTCGCCGGGACAGTAAAGTTGCACCCCTCCACTTT.

This clonotype was found a few times. The chain is built from TRBV4-3 and TRBJ1-2; D gene unclear. Germline CDR1 reads LGHNA; CDR2 reads YSLEER. The V and J ends lost 2 bases and 7 bases respectively, with 8 bases between them. The CDR3 is 12 residues long. This CDR3 is CASSQLGSGYTF. Here the CDR3 DNA reads TGCGCCAGCAGCCAACTCGGAAGTGGCTACACCTTC.

This CDR3 is CASSQGPLLAGDTSGQFF. CDR3 in DNA: TGTGCCAGCAGCCAAGGGCCCCTACTAGCGGGAGACACCTCTGGTCAGTTCTTC. The chain joins TRBV4-2 to TRBJ2-1, with 11 bases identical to TRBD2. Losses at the gene ends were 1 base for V and 13 bases for J; bases not matched to a gene: 18. The germline V gene encodes CDR1 LGHNA and CDR2 YNFKEQ. The CDR3 has 18 amino acids.

The chain recombines TRBV5-5 with TRBJ2-4; TRBD1 agrees at 9 bases. TRBJ2-7 explains the end of the DNA better; the J call may be wrong. Per germline, CDR1 SGHKS and CDR2 YYEKEE (reference sequence). This CDR3 contains 14 residues. CDR3 amino acids: CASRNQQGAGEQYF. CDR3 coding DNA: TGTGCCAGCAGAAATCAACAGGGGGCGGGCGAGCAGTACTTC.

This rearrangement joins TRBV11-1 to TRBJ2-1; 8 bases are a match to TRBD2. The length of the CDR3 is 15 residues. V was pared by 5 bases and J by 6 bases, with 9 bases of the junction left unmatched. Germline V gene data show CDR1 as SGHAT and CDR2 as FQDESV (reference sequence). This CDR3 reads CASSRPGLDTNEQFF. The DNA for the CDR3 is TGTGCCAGCAGCCGTCCGGGACTAGACACCAATGAGCAGTTCTTC. The complete variable domain, with remaining parts taken from reference TRBV11-1 and TRBJ2-1, reads EAEVAQSPRYKITEKSQAVAFWCDPISGHATLYWYRQILGQGPELLVQFQDESVVDDSQLPKDRFSAERLKGVDSTLKIQPAELGDSAMYLCASSRPGLDTNEQFFGPGTRLTVL.

The V and J genes are TRBV12-3 or TRBV12-4 and TRBJ2-5; unclear D gene. The CDR3 contains 13 residues. Trimming cost V 4 bases and J 11 bases, with 17 bases left between them. This CDR3 reads CASSSPEWYEQYF. Here the CDR3 DNA reads TGTGCCAGCAGTTCCCCAGAGTGGTATGAGCAGTACTTC.

The chain joins TRBV19 to TRBJ2-1, with D tentatively TRBD2 (6 bases). From germline, CDR1 is LNHDA and CDR2 SQIVND (reference sequence). The CDR3 runs to 13 residues. Trimming shortened V by 4 bases and J by 3 bases, and 7 bases separated the two germline ends. For the CDR3, the DNA is TGTGCCAGTAGTACGGGACTCTACAATGAGCAGTTCTTC. Translated: CASSTGLYNEQFF.

The chain employs TRBV28 and TRBJ2-7; 10 bases line up with TRBD2. Unmatched junction bases numbered 6, after V lost 10 bases and J lost 3 bases. The CDR3 runs 13 residues. Germline lookup yields CDR1 MDHEN and CDR2 SYDVKM. CDR3 DNA sequence: TGTGCCACCCGGTCTAGCGGGAGCTACGAGCAGTACTTC. Translation gives CATRSSGSYEQYF.

The chain has TRBV12-3 or TRBV12-4 and TRBJ2-7; D unresolved. The last part of the DNA fits TRBJ2-5 better; the J call may be wrong. The CDR3 covers 15 residues. The CDR3 sequence is CASSLLDPGTETQYF. The DNA of the CDR3 is TGTGCCAGCAGTCTCCTTGACCCGGGTACAGAGACCCAGTACTTC.

The J gene is TRBJ2-7, the V gene TRBV27, with 8 bases aligning to TRBD2. V trimming: 7 bases; J trimming: 6 bases; junction bases outside the gene matches: 17. Germline CDR1 and CDR2: MNHEY and SMNVEV (reference sequence). The CDR3 is 16 amino acids. The CDR3 DNA follows: TGTGCCAGCACTAGGGGGACCCCCGCGGGACTAGTCGAGCAGTACTTC. Its protein is CASTRGTPAGLVEQYF.

The J gene is TRBJ2-7, the V gene TRBV12-3 or TRBV12-4; 12 nucleotides match TRBD1. V was pared by 5 bases and J by 3 bases, with 8 bases of the junction left unmatched. The CDR3 has 16 residues. The CDR3 DNA is TGTGCCAGCAGTCCCGGGACAGGGGGCGGCCTCTACGAGCAGTACTTC. Translating it yields CASSPGTGGGLYEQYF.

The chain is built from TRBV5-1 and TRBJ1-1; D perhaps matches TRBD1 (6 bases). The CDR3 sequence is 14 residues long. Germline CDR1 SGHRS, CDR2 YFSETQ. V was pared by 2 bases and J by 1 base, with 9 bases between. CDR3 amino acids: CASSFGQRNTEAFF. The DNA of the CDR3 is TGCGCCAGCAGCTTCGGACAGAGGAACACTGAAGCTTTCTTT.

J is TRBJ2-1 and V is TRBV9; a weak D match, TRBD2 (5 bases). V lost 1 base and J 6 bases, leaving 8 bases between the germline ends. The CDR3 sequence is 13 residues long. CDR1 SGDLS and CDR2 YYNGEE come from the germline V gene. The CDR3 bases are TGTGCCAGCAGCGTAAGAGGGAGCAATGAGCAGTTCTTC. Protein sequence: CASSVRGSNEQFF.

Regarding this clonotype: A read error may be the cause here, since a much bigger clone is one base away. The chain employs TRBV10-3 and TRBJ2-1; the D is unclear. The V gene lost 7 bases and the J gene lost 7 bases, with 8 bases spanning the gap. There are 11 residues in the CDR3. CDR1 is ENHRY, CDR2 SYGVKD, per germline. The chain's CDR3 is CAINDLNEQFF. The CDR3 coding sequence is TGTGCCATCAATGACCTAAATGAGCAGTTCTTC.

The rearrangement joins TRBV3-1 to TRBJ2-1, with TRBD2 identical over 15 bases. CDR3 length: 17 residues. The trim removed 0 bases at V and 8 bases at J, leaving 5 bases unmatched. Germline assignment: CDR1 LGHDT and CDR2 YNNKEL (reference sequence). As DNA, the CDR3 is TGTGCCAGCAGCCAAGACGCGGGACTAGCGGGAGGATATGAGCAGTTCTTC. This codes for CASSQDAGLAGGYEQFF.

The chain's CDR3 is CASSRLGGESNEQYF. DNA of the CDR3: TGTGCCAGCAGCCGCTTAGGGGGGGAATCGAACGAGCAGTACTTC. The chain uses TRBV12-3 or TRBV12-4 and TRBJ2-7; possibly TRBD2 for D (7 bases). The V end was cut by 6 bases, the J end by 5 bases, with 20 bases between. CDR3 length: 15 residues.

This clonotype was seen ten or more times. V gene TRBV7-9 combines with J gene TRBJ2-1, with 9 bases identical to TRBD2. Trimming removed 5 bases from V and 7 bases from J; junction bases left unmatched: 12. The CDR3 spans 16 residues. Germline V gene data show CDR1 as SEHNR and CDR2 as FQNEAQ (reference sequence). The DNA of the CDR3 is TGTGCCAGCAGCCTCTATAGCGGGAGAGAGATAAATGAGCAGTTCTTC. Translated, it gives CASSLYSGREINEQFF.

V usage is TRBV27 and J usage is TRBJ1-6; D is perhaps TRBD1 (6 bases). The CDR3 covers 16 residues. Deletions cut 3 bases from V and 10 bases from J, with 19 bases between. The germline V gene encodes CDR1 MNHEY and CDR2 SMNVEV (reference sequence). The chain's CDR3 is CASSLWGILGGSPLHF. CDR3 in DNA: TGTGCCAGCAGTTTGTGGGGAATATTGGGGGGCTCACCCCTCCACTTT.

The chain links TRBV12-3 or TRBV12-4 to TRBJ2-2; 7 bases map to TRBD1. The CDR3 sequence is 15 residues long. V shed 1 base and J 4 bases; nucleotides not matched to a gene: 3. CDR3 residues: CASSLGSGGTGELFF. In DNA form, the CDR3 reads TGTGCCAGCAGTTTAGGGTCAGGGGGCACCGGGGAGCTGTTTTTT.